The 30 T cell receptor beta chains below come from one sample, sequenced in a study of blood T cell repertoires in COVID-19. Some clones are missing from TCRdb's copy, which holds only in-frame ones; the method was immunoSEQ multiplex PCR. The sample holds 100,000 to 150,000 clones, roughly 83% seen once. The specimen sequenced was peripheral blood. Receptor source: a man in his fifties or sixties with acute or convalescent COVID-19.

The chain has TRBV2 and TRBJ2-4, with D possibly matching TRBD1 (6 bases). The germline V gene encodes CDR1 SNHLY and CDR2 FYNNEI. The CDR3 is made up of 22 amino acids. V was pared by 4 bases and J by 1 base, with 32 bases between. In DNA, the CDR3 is TGTGCCAGCAGTGGACTGACAGCAAACCGACAGGCCGGTATTAGGGCCAAAAACATTCAGTACTTC. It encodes CASSGLTANRQAGIRAKNIQYF. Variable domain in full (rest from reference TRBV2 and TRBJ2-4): EPEVTQTPSHQVTQMGQEVILRCVPISNHLYFYWYRQILGQKVEFLVSFYNNEISEKSEIFDDQFSVERPDGSNFTLKIRSTKLEDSAMYFCASSGLTANRQAGIRAKNIQYFGAGTRLSVL.

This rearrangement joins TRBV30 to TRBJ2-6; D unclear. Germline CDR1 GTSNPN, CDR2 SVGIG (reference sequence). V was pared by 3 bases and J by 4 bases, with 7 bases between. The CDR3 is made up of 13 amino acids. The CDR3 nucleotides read TGTGCCTGGAGGGAGCCCGGGGCCAACGTCCTGACTTTC. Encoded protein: CAWREPGANVLTF.

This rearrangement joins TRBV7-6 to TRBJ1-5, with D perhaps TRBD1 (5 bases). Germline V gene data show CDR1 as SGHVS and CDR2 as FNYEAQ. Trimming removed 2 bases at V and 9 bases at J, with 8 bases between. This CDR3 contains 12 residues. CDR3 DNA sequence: TGTGCCAGCAGCTTACCGGGGGGGCCCCAGCATTTT. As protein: CASSLPGGPQHF.

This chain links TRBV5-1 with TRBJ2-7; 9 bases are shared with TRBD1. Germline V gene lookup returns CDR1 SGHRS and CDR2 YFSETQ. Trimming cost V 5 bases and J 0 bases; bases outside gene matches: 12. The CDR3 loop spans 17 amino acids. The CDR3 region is CASSRRLPGQGSYEQYF. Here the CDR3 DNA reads TGCGCCAGCAGTCGAAGGTTACCGGGACAGGGCTCCTACGAGCAGTACTTC. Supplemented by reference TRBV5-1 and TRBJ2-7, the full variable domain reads KAGVTQTPRYLIKTRGQQVTLSCSPISGHRSVSWYQQTPGQGLQFLFEYFSETQRNKGNFPGRFSGRQFSNSRSEMNVSTLELGDSALYLCASSRRLPGQGSYEQYFGPGTRLTVT.

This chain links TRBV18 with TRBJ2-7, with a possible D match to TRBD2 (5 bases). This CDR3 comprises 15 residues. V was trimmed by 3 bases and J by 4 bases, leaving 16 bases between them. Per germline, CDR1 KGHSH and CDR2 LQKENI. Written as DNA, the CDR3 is TGTGCCAGCTCACCTCCGACACAACCGGGGTACGAGCAGTACTTC. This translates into CASSPPTQPGYEQYF.

This chain's CDR3 is CASSVQGKMNTEAFF. The CDR3 DNA reads TGCGCCAGCAGTGTTCAGGGGAAGATGAACACTGAAGCTTTCTTT. This chain links TRBV5-1 with TRBJ1-1; D might be TRBD1 (6 bases). Trimming removed 5 bases from V and 0 bases from J, with 14 bases in between. CDR1 and CDR2 (germline): SGHRS, YFSETQ. This CDR3 is built from 15 residues.

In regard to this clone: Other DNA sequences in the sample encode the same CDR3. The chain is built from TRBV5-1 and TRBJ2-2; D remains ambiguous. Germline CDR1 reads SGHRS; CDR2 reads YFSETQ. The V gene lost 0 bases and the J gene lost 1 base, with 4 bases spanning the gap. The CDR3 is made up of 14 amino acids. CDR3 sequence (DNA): TGCGCCAGCAGCTTGGGCGGGAACACCGGGGAGCTGTTTTTT. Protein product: CASSLGGNTGELFF. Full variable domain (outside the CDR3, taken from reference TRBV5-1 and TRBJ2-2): KAGVTQTPRYLIKTRGQQVTLSCSPISGHRSVSWYQQTPGQGLQFLFEYFSETQRNKGNFPGRFSGRQFSNSRSEMNVSTLELGDSALYLCASSLGGNTGELFFGEGSRLTVL.

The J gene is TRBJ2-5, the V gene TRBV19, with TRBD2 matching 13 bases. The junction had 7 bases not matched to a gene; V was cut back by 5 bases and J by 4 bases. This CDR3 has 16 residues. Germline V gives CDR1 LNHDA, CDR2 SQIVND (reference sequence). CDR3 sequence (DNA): TGTGCCAGTAGTGTGGGACTAGCGGGATTTAGAGAGACCCAGTACTTC. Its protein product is CASSVGLAGFRETQYF.

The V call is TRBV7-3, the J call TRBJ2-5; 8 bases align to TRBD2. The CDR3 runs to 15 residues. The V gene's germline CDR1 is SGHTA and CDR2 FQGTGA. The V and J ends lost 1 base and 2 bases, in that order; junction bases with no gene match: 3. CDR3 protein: CASSLRLAGQETQYF. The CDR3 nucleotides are TGTGCCAGCAGCTTAAGGCTAGCGGGTCAAGAGACCCAGTACTTC.

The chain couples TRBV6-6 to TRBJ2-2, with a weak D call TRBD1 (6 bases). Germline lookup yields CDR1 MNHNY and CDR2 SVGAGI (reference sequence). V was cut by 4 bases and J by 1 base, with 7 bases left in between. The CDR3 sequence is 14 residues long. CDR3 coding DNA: TGTGCCAGCAGTTCGACAGGGAACACCGGGGAGCTGTTTTTT. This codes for CASSSTGNTGELFF.

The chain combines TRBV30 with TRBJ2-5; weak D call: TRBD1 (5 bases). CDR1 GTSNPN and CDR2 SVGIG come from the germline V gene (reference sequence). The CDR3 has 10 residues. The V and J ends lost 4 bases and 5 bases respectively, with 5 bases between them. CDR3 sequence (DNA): TGTGCCTGGACAGGGGAGACCCAGTACTTC. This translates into CAWTGETQYF.

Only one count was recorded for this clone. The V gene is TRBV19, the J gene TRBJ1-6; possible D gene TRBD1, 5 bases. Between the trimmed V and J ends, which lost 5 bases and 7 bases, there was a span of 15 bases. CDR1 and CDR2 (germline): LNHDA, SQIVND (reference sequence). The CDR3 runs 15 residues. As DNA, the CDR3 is TGTGCCAGTAGTTCGGCCGCCAGGGCCAATTCACCCCTCCACTTT. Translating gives CASSSAARANSPLHF.

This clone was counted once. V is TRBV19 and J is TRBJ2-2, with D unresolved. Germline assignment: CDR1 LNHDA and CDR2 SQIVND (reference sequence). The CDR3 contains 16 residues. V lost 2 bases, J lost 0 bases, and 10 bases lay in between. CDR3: CASSIWLFTNTGELFF. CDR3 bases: TGTGCCAGTAGTATATGGCTCTTCACGAACACCGGGGAGCTGTTTTTT.

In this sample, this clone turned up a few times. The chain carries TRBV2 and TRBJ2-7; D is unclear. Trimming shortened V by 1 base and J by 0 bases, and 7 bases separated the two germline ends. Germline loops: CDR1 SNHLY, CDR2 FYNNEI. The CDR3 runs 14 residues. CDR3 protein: CASSEVAVSYEQYF. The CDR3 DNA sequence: TGTGCCAGCAGTGAAGTGGCGGTCTCCTACGAGCAGTACTTC.

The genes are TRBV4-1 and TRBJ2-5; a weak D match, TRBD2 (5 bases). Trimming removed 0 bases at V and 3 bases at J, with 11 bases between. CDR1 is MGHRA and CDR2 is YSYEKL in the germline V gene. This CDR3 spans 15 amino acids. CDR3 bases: TGCGCCAGCAGCCAAGATGGACTCGTGGAAGAGACCCAGTACTTC. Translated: CASSQDGLVEETQYF.

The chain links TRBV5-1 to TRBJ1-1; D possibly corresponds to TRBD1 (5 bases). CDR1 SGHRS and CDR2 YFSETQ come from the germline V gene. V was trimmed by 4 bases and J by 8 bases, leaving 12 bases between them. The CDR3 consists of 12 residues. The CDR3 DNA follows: TGCGCCAGCAGCCCCTCTGGGGCCGAAGCTTTCTTT. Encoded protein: CASSPSGAEAFF.

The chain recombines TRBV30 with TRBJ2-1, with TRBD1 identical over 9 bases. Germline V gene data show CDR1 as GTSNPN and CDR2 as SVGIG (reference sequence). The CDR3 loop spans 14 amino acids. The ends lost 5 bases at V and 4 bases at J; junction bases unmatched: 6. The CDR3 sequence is CAWHTGQGYNEQFF. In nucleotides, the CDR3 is TGTGCCTGGCATACCGGACAGGGGTACAATGAGCAGTTCTTC. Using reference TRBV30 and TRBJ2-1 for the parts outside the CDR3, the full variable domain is SQTIHQWPATLVQPVGSPLSLECTVEGTSNPNLYWYRQAAGRGLQLLFYSVGIGQISSEVPQNLSASRPQDRQFILSSKKLLLSDSGFYLCAWHTGQGYNEQFFGPGTRLTVL.

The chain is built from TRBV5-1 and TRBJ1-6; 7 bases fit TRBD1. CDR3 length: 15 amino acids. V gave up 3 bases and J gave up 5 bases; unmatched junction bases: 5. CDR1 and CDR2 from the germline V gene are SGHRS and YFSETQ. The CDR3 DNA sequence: TGCGCCAGCAGCTCGAGAACAGGGGATAATTCACCCCTCCACTTT. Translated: CASSSRTGDNSPLHF.

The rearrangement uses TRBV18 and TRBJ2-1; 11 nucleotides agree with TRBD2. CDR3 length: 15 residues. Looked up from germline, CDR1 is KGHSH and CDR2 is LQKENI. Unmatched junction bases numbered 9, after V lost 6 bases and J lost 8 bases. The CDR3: CASSSYSGRADEQFF. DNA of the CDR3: TGTGCCAGCTCTTCCTATAGCGGGAGGGCCGATGAGCAGTTCTTC.

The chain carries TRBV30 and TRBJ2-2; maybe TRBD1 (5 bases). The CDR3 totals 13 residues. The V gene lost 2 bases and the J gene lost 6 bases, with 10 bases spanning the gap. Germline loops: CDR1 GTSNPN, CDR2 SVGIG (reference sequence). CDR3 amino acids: CAWSPTVAGELFF. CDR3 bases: TGTGCCTGGAGTCCGACAGTCGCCGGGGAGCTGTTTTTT.

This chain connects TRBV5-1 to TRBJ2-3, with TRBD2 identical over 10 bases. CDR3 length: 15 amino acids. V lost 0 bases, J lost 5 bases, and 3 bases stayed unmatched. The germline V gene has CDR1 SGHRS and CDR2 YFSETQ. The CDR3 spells CASSLGLAGVDTQYF. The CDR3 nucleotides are TGCGCCAGCAGCTTGGGGCTAGCGGGGGTAGATACGCAGTATTTT.

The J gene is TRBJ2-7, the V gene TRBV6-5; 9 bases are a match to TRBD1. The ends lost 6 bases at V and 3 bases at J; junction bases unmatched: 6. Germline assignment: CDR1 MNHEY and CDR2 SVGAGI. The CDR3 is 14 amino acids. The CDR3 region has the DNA TGTGCCAGCAGCCACAGGGGGCGGAACTACGAGCAGTACTTC. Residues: CASSHRGRNYEQYF.

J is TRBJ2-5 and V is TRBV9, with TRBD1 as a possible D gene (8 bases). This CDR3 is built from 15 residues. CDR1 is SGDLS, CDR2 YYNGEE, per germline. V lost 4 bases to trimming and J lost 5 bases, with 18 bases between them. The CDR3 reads CASSSDRGGYETQYF. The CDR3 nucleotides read TGTGCCAGCAGCAGTGACAGGGGAGGGTACGAGACCCAGTACTTC.

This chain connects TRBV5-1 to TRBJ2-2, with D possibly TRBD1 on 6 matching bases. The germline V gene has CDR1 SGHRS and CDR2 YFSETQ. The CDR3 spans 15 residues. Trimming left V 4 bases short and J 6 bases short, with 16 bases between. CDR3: CASSTLQGGAGELFF. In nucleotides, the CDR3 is TGCGCCAGCAGCACACTACAGGGTGGGGCCGGGGAGCTGTTTTTT.

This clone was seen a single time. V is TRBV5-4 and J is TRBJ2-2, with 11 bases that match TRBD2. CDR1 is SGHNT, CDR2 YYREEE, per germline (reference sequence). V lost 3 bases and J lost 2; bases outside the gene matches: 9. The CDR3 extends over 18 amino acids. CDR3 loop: CASSSLMLAGGNTGELFF. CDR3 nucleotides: TGTGCCAGCAGCTCGCTGATGCTAGCGGGGGGTAACACCGGGGAGCTGTTTTTT.

This CDR3 is CATSDPPNTEAFF. CDR3 DNA: TGTGCCACCAGTGATCCCCCAAACACTGAAGCTTTCTTT. V usage is TRBV24-1 and J usage is TRBJ1-1; no firm D call. The germline V and J ends were trimmed by 3 bases and 2 bases, with 6 bases remaining between them. The CDR3 has 13 amino acids. CDR1 is KGHDR, CDR2 SFDVKD, per germline.

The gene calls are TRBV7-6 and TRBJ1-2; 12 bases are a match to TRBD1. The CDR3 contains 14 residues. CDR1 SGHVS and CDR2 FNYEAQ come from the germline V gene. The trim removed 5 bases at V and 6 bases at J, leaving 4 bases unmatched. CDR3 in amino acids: CASSMGQGADGYTF. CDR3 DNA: TGTGCCAGCAGCATGGGACAGGGGGCCGATGGCTACACCTTC.

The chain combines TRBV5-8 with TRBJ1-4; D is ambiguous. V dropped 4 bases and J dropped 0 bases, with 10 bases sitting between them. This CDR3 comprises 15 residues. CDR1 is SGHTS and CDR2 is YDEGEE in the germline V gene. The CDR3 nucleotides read TGTGCCAGCAGCGAACACAGTGCAACTAATGAAAAACTGTTTTTT. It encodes CASSEHSATNEKLFF.

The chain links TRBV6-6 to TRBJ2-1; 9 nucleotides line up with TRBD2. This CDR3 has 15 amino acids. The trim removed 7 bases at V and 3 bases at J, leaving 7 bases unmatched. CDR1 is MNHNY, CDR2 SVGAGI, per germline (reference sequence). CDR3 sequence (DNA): TGTGCCAGCACCAGGGGACTAGCCATCTACAATGAGCAGTTCTTC. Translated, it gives CASTRGLAIYNEQFF.

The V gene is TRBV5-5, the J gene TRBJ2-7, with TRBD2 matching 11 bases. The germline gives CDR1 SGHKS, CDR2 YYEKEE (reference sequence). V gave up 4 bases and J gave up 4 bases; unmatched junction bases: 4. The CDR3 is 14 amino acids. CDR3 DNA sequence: TGTGCCAGCAGCCCTGGACTAGCGGGTTACGAGCAGTACTTC. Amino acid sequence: CASSPGLAGYEQYF.